Given below is one T cell receptor beta chain in context. Its antigen is unknown. Extraction of RNA preceded its reverse transcription into cDNA, which served as the sequencing template. Measured with immunoSEQ multiplex PCR; TCRdb has only the in-frame clones, and not every one. This sample has about 150,000 clones; around 87% occur once, and the top ten carry around 15%. Germline V gene sequence: CDR1 MNHEY, CDR2 SMNVEV (reference sequence). This CDR3 is 19 amino acids long. V shed 2 bases, J shed 0 bases, and the junction held 5 bases outside the gene matches. The data originate from a study of CD8+ T cells in alopecia areata. Study-wide points: Normal skin's resident alphabeta T cells are also sequenced in scalp samples. Elevated clonality characterized lesional scalp relative to normal scalp, particularly in alopecia totalis/universalis. In patients, TCRs were shared less clearly than in mice, and HLA may possibly be involved.

From alopecia areata patients, lesional scalp punch biopsies and peripheral blood were collected. The sequence derives from a human donor with alopecia areata. V and J are TRBV27 and TRBJ2-1; 15 bases fit TRBD2. Material: CD8+ T cells sorted from blood, obtained at week 0. CDR3 nucleotides: TGTGCCAGCAGTTTAACGGGACTAGCGGGGGGACGCTCCTACAATGAGCAGTTCTTC. This sequence encodes CASSLTGLAGGRSYNEQFF.